This T cell receptor beta chain came from a study of cytomegalovirus exposure and HLA in healthy donors. Study outcomes and limitations: Fewer N-insertions (relative to the roughly 660-donor mean) were reportedly seen in an Asian-associated ancestry cluster in a later analysis. The availability of immune exposure information extended only to CMV serostatus. Later work found most CMV-associated TCR beta chains apparently HLA-restricted.

Comments on this clone: Its antigen is currently unknown.

Per germline, CDR1 LNHDA and CDR2 SQIVND (reference sequence). The CDR3 has 14 residues. V lost 6 bases and J 7 bases, leaving 16 bases between the germline ends. The PCR contained 60 Vbeta and 13 Jbeta primers. Repertoires were generated with immunoSEQ multiplex PCR, while TCRdb's copy carries only in-frame clones and drops some. This table holds about 53,000 clones. The rearrangement joins TRBV19 to TRBJ1-5, with D possibly matching TRBD1 (5 bases). The TCR comes from a woman between 18 and 29 years old in good health and CMV-seronegative. Source material: PBMCs. CDR3 nucleotide sequence: TGTGCCAGTAGCGTGGCAGGGAATAGGCAGCCCCAGCATTTT. It translates to CASSVAGNRQPQHF.